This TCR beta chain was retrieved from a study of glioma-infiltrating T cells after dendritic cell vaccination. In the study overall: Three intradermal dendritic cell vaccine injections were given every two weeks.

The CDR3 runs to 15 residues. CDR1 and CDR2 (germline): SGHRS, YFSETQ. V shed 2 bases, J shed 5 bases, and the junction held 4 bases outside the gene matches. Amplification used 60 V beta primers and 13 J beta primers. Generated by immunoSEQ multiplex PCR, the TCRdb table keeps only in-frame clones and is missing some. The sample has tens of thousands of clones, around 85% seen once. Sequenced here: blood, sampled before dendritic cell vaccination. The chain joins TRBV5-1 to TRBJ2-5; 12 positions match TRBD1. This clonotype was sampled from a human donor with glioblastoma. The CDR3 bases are TGCGCCAGCAGCTTAGGGGACAGGGGGCGCGAGACCCAGTACTTC. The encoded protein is CASSLGDRGRETQYF.